This TCR beta chain was sequenced for a study of T cell clones after liver transplantation. In the study overall: Graft-donor-reactive sequences were compared with third-party-reactive TCRbeta sequences from pre-transplant mixed lymphocyte reactions.

General study results and limits: In a couple of subjects, few donor cells limited the measurable donor-reactive repertoire.

With respect to this clone: The antigen remains undetermined.

Assay used: immunoSEQ multiplex PCR; TCRdb lists only in-frame clones, some missing. Among 65,000 to 80,000 clones listed, about 80% were seen once. CD3+CD4+ and CD3+CD8+ cells were FACS-sorted from thawed unstimulated PBMCs. There are 14 residues in the CDR3. Trimming removed 6 bases at V and 2 bases at J, with 12 bases between. Germline V CDR1 and CDR2: WSHSY, SAAADI. The genes are TRBV10-2 and TRBJ2-3; D possibly corresponds to TRBD1 (6 bases). Sequencing was performed on CD4+ T cells from blood, taken before liver transplant. This TCR was sampled from a human donor who received a liver transplant. CDR3: CASRDSSYTDTQYF. CDR3 coding DNA: TGCGCCAGCAGGGACAGCTCCTACACAGATACGCAGTATTTT.